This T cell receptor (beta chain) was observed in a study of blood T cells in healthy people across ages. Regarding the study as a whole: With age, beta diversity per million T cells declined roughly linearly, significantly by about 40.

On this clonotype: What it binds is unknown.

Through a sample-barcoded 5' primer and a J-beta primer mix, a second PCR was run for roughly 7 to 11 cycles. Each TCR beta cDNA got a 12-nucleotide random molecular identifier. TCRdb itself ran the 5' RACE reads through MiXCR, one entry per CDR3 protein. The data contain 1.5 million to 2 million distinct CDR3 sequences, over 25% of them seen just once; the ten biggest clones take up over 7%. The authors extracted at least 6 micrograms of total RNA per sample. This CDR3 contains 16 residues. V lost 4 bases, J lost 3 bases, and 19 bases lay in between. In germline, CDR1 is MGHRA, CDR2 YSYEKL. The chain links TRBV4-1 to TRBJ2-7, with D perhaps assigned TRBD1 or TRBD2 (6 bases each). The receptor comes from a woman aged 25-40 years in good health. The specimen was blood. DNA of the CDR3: TGCGCCAGCAGCCCCCAGTGGGGGGCTTCCGACTACGAGCAGTACTTC. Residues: CASSPQWGASDYEQYF.